This TCR beta chain derives from a study of blood T cell repertoires in COVID-19 (dated by TCRdb to the early 2020s). A note on the overall study: Samples covering the acute and convalescent phases of COVID-19 were provided by collaborators in the United States, Italy and Spain. The material from the prospective study consisted of cDNA or gDNA derived from T cells, B-cell-depleted T cells, or PBMCs. Deeply sampled blood TCRbeta repertoires from subjects exposed to, actively infected with, or recovered from COVID-19 were included in the dataset. A freely available public database, intended as a resource for researchers studying the immune response to SARS-CoV-2, is where the repertoires were released. Samples were obtained from the ongoing ImmuneRACE study (first 160 participants) and from 950 to 1,500 subjects provided by 6 global collaborators. Nearly every sample came with metadata listing a de-identified subject ID, COVID-19 status, age in years and sex. HLA class I and class II types, where available, came from metadata supplied by the sample provider rather than from assay-based typing. General findings and caveats noted by the study authors: How much clinical and demographic metadata was included differed by source and by participant, and the metadata was provided uncurated.

About this clone itself: Its binding antigen is unknown. Base qualities are not provided; no much larger clone lies one nucleotide away.

TCRbeta CDR3 regions were amplified from genomic DNA by means of the immunoSEQ Assay, a bias-controlled multiplex PCR. The published analysis was carried out like this. Nucleated cell counts per sample were estimated from amplification of reference gene primers within the assay. To quantify the absolute abundance of each unique TCRbeta CDR3 rearrangement, sequence reads were collapsed and filtered. For each sample, productive Simpson clonality was calculated as the square root of Simpson's diversity index across productive rearrangements. Sourced from immuneACCESS, this table was stored by TCRdb with only in-frame sequences that have V and J called. A share of the clones is absent; for the studies checked, an unresolved V gene accounts for under half, and the remainder has no known explanation. V, J and clone size derive from that table, while D and trimming were established from the DNA sequence. A total of some 110,000 clones appear in this sample, roughly 80% of them only once. 7.9% of the sample rests with the top ten.

Whole blood was collected in K2EDTA tubes by collaborating institutions according to the institutions' own protocols. For TCRbeta analysis, collaborator samples were shipped as frozen whole blood, as isolated PBMCs, or as DNA extracted from either sample type. The receptor's source is a man in his 70s with acute or convalescent COVID-19. Sequenced sample: peripheral blood.

For the CDR3, the sequence is CASSLRQSVGTLHF. The nucleotides are TGCGCCAGCAGCTTGCGACAGTCCGTAGGAACCCTCCACTTT. The rearranged chain carries TRBV5-1 and TRBJ1-6; D gene: possibly TRBD1, on 5 matching bases. Via the germline V gene, CDR1 is SGHRS and CDR2 YFSETQ. Inclusive of the bounding cysteine and phenylalanine, the CDR3 is 14 residues long. Only the CDR3 DNA is retained, 42 bases long and in frame from the first base. Deletion took 1 base off V and 14 bases off J, with a span of 16 bases between the germline ends.